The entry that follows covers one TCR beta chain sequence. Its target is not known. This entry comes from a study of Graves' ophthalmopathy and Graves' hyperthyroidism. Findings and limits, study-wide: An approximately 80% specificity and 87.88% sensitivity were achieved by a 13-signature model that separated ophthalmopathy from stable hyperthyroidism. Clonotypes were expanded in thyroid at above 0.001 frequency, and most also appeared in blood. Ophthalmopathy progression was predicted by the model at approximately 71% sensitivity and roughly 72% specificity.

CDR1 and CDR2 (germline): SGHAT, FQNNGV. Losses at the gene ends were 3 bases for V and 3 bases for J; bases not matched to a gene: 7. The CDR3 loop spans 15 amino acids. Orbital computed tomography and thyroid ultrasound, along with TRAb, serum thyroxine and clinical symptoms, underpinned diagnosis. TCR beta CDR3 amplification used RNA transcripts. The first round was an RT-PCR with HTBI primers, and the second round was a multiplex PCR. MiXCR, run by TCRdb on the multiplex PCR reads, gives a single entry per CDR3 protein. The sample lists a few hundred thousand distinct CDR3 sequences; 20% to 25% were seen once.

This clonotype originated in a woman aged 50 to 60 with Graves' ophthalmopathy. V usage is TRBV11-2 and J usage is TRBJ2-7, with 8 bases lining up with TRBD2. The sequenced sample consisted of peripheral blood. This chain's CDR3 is CASSFPRTSYYEQYF. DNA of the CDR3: TGTGCCAGCAGCTTCCCTCGGACTAGCTACTACGAGCAGTACTTC.